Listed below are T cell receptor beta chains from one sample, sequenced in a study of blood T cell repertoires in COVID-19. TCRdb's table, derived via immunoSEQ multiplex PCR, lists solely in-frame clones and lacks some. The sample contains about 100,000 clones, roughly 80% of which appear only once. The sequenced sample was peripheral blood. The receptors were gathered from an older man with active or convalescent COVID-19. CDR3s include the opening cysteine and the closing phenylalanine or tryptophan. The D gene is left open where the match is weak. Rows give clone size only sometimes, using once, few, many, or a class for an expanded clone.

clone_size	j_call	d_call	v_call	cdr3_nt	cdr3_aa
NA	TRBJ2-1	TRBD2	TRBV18	TGTGCCAGCTTACCGGGACTAGGCCCTGGGGATGAGCAGTTCTTC	CASLPGLGPGDEQFF
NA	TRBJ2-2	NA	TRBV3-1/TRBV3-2	TGTGCCAGCAGCCAAGCGACGACAGGGAACACCGGGGAGCTGTTTTTT	CASSQATTGNTGELFF
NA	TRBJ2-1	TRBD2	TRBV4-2	TGTGCCAGCAGCCAAGTAGTAGCGGGAGATGGGGATGAGCAGTTCTTC	CASSQVVAGDGDEQFF
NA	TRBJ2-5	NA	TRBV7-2	TGTGCCAGCAGCAACAGTTACCAAGAGACCCAGTACTTC	CASSNSYQETQYF
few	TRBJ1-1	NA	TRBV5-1	TGCGCCAGCAGCCGCGGCAGCCAAATGAACACTGAAGCTTTCTTT	CASSRGSQMNTEAFF
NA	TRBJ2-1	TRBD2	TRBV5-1	TGCGCCAGCAGCTTTTCTGGCGGGGGGGTACACAATGAGCAGTTCTTC	CASSFSGGGVHNEQFF
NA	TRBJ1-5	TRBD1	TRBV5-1	TGCGCCAGCAGCTTGGGGGACAGAAATCAGCCCCAGCATTTT	CASSLGDRNQPQHF
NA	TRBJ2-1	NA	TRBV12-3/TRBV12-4	TGTGCCAGCACCCTGTCCAGCAATGAGCAGTTCTTC	CASTLSSNEQFF
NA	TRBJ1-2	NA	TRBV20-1	TGCAGTGCTAGTTCCAGCTATGGCTACACCTTC	CSASSSYGYTF
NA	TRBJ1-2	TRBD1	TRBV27	TGTGCCAGCAGTCCCCTACAGGGGCCGGTTGGCGGCTACACCTTC	CASSPLQGPVGGYTF
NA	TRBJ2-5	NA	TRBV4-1	TGCGCCAGCAGCCAAGCATTTTCAGAGACCCAGTACTTC	CASSQAFSETQYF
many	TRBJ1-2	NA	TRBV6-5	TGTGCCAGCAGTAGCGGGCCCTATGGCTACACCTTC	CASSSGPYGYTF
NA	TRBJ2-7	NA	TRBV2	TGTGCCAGCAGTGTCACCTACGAGCAGTACTTC	CASSVTYEQYF
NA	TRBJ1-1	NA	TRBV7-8	TGTGCCAGCAGCCCTCGGGGGGGGGTGGTACGCACTGAAGCTTTCTTT	CASSPRGGVVRTEAFF
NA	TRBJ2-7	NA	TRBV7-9	TGTGCCAGCAGCCCTCACGGGACAACGAAAGCCTACGAGCAGTACTTC	CASSPHGTTKAYEQYF
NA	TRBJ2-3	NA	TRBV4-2	TGTGCCAGCAGCCAAGACCGCCGGGGTCACACAGATACGCAGTATTTT	CASSQDRRGHTDTQYF